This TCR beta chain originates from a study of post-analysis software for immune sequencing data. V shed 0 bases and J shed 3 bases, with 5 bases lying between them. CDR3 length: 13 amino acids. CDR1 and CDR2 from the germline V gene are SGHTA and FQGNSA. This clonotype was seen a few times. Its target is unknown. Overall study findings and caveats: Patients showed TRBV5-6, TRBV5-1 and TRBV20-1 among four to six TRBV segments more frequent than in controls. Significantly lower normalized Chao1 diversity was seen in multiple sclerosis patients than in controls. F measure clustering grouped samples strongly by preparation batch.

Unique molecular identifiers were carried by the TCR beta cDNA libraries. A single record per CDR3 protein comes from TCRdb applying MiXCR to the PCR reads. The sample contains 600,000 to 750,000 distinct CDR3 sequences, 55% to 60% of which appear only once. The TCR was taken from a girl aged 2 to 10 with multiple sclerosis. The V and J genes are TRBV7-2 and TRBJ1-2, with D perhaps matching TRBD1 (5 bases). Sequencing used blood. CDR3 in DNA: TGTGCCAGCAGCTTAGCGGGGCACTATGGCTACACCTTC. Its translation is CASSLAGHYGYTF.